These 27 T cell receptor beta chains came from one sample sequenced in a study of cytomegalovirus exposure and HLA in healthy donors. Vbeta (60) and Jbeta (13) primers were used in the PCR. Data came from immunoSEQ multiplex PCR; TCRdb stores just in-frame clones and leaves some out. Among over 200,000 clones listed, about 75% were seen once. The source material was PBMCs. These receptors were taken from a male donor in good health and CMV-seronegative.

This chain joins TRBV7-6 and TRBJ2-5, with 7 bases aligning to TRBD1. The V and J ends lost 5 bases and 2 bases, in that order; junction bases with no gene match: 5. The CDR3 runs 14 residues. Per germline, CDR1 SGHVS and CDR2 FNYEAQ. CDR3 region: CASSDRVLQETQYF. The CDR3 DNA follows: TGTGCCAGCAGCGACAGGGTACTACAAGAGACCCAGTACTTC.

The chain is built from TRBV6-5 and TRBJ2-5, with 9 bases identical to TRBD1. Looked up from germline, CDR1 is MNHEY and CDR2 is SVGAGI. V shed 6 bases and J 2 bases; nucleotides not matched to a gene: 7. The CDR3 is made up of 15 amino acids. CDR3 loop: CASSDPGTGQETQYF. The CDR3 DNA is TGTGCCAGCAGCGACCCCGGGACAGGGCAAGAGACCCAGTACTTC.

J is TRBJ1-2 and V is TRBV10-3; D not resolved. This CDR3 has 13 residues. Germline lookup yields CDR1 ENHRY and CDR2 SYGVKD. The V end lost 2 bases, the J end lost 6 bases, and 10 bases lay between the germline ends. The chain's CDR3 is CAISESLGNGYTF. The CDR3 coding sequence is TGTGCCATCAGTGAGAGTTTGGGCAATGGCTACACCTTC.

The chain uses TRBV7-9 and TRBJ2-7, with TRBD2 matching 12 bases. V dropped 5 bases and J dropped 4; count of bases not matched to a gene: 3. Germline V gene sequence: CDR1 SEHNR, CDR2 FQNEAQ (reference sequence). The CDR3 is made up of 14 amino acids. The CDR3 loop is CASSRTSGAYEQYF. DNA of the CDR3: TGTGCCAGCAGCCGGACTAGCGGGGCTTACGAGCAGTACTTC.

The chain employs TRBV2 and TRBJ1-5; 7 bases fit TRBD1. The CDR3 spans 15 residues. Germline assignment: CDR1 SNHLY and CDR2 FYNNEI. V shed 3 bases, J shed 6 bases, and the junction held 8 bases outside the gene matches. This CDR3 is CASSEWDRRGQPQHF. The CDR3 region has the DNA TGTGCCAGCAGTGAGTGGGACAGAAGAGGTCAGCCCCAGCATTTT.

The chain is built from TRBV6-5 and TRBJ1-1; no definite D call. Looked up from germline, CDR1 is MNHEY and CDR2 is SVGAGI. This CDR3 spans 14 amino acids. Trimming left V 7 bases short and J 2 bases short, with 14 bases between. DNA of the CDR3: TGTGCCAGCAAATCGCCGAGGGTTAACACTGAAGCTTTCTTT. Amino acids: CASKSPRVNTEAFF.

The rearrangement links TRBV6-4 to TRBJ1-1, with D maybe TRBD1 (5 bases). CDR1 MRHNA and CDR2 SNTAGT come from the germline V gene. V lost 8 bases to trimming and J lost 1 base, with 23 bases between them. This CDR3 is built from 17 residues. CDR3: CASSQGGKSNRNTEAFF. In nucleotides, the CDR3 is TGTGCCAGCTCCCAGGGTGGCAAATCCAACAGGAACACTGAAGCTTTCTTT.

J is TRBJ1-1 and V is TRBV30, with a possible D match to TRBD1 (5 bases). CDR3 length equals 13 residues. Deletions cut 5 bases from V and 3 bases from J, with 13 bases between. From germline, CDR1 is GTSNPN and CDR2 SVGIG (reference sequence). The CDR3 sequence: CAWEQVGDTEAFF. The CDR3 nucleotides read TGTGCCTGGGAACAGGTAGGGGACACTGAAGCTTTCTTT. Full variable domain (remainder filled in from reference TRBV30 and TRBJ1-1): SQTIHQWPATLVQPVGSPLSLECTVEGTSNPNLYWYRQAAGRGLQLLFYSVGIGQISSEVPQNLSASRPQDRQFILSSKKLLLSDSGFYLCAWEQVGDTEAFFGQGTRLTVV.

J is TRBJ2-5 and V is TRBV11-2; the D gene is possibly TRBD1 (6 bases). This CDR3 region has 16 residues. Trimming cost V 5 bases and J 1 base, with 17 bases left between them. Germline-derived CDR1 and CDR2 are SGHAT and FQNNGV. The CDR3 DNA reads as TGTGCCAGCAGCCAAGTAACAGGGCCCCGCCAAGAGACCCAGTACTTC. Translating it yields CASSQVTGPRQETQYF.

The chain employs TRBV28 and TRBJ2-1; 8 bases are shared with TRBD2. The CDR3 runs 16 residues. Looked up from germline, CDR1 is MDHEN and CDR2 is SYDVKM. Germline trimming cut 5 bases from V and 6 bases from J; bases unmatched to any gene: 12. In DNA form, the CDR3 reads TGTGCCAGCAGTCAGTCACTAGCGGACTTCGCCAATGAGCAGTTCTTC. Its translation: CASSQSLADFANEQFF.

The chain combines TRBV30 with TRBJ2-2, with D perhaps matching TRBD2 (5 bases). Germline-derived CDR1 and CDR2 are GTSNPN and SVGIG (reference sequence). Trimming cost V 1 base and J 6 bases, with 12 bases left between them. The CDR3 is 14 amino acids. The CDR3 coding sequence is TGTGCCTGGAGTGAGACTTGGGGAGCCGGGGAGCTGTTTTTT. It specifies CAWSETWGAGELFF.

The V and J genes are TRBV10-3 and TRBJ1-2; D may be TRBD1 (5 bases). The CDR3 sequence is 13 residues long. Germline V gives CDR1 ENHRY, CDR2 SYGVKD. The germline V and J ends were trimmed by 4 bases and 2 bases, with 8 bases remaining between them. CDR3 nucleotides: TGTGCCATCAGTGTAAGGGGCAACTATGGCTACACCTTC. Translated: CAISVRGNYGYTF.

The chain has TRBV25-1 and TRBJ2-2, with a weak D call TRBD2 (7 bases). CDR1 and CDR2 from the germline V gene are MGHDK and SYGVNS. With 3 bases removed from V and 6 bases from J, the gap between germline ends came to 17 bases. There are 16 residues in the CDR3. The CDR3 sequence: CASSEWGGAGAGELFF. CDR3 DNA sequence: TGTGCCAGCAGTGAGTGGGGGGGCGCTGGGGCCGGGGAGCTGTTTTTT.

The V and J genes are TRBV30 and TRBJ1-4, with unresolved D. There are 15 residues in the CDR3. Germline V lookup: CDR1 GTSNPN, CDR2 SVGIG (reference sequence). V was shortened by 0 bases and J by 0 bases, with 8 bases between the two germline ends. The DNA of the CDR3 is TGTGCCTGGAGTGTACCGGAGACAACTAATGAAAAACTGTTTTTT. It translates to CAWSVPETTNEKLFF.

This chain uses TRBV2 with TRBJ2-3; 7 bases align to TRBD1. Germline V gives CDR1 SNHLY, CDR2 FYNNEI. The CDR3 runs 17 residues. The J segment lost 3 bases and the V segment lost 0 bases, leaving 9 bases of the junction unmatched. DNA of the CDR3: TGTGCCAGCAGTGAAGCGCTTTTTCTACAGGGGACAGATACGCAGTATTTT. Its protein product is CASSEALFLQGTDTQYF.

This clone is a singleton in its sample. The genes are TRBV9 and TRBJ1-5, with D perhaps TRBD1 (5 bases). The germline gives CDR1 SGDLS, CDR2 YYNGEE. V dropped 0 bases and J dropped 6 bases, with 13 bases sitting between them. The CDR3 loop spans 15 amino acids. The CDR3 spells CASSVGGRVGQPQHF. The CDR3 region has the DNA TGTGCCAGCAGCGTAGGGGGCAGGGTGGGTCAGCCCCAGCATTTT.

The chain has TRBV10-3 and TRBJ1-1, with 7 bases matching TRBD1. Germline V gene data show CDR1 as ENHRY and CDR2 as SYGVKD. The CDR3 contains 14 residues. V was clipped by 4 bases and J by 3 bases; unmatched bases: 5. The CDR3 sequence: CAISATGRDTEAFF. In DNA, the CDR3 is TGTGCCATCAGTGCGACAGGGAGAGACACTGAAGCTTTCTTT.

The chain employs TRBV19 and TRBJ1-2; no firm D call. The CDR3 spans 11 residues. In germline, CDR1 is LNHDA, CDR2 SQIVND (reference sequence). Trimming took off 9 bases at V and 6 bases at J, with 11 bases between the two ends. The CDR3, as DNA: TGTGCCAGCTGGGCCCGGAATGGCTACACCTTC. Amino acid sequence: CASWARNGYTF. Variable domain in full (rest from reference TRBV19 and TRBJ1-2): DGGITQSPKYLFRKEGQNVTLSCEQNLNHDAMYWYRQDPGQGLRLIYYSQIVNDFQKGDIAEGYSVSREKKESFPLTVTSAQKNPTAFYLCASWARNGYTFGSGTRLTVV.

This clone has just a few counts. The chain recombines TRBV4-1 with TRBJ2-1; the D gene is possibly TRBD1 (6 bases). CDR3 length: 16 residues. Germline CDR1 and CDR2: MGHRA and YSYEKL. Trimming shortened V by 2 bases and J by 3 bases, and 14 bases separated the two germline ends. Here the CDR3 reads CASSQLGRGHYNEQFF. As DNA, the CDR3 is TGCGCCAGCAGCCAATTGGGCAGGGGACACTACAATGAGCAGTTCTTC.

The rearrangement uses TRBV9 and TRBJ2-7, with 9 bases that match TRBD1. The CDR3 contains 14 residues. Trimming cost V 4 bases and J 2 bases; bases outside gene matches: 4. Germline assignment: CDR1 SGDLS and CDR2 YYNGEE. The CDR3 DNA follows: TGTGCCAGCAGCCCCGGACAGGGGCCCTACGAGCAGTACTTC. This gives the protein CASSPGQGPYEQYF.

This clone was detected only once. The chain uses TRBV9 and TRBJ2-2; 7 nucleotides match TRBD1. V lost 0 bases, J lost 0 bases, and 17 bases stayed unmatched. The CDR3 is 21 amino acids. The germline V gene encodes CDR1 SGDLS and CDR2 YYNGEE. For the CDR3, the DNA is TGTGCCAGCAGCGTAGGATTGAGTTACCCCACAGGGGTAGCGAACACCGGGGAGCTGTTTTTT. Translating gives CASSVGLSYPTGVANTGELFF.

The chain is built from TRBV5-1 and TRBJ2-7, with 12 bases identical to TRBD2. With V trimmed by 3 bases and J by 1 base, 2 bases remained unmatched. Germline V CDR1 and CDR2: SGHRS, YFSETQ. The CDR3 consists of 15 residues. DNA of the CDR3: TGCGCCAGCAGCTGGACTAGCGGGGATTCCTACGAGCAGTACTTC. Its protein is CASSWTSGDSYEQYF. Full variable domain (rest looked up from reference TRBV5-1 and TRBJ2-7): KAGVTQTPRYLIKTRGQQVTLSCSPISGHRSVSWYQQTPGQGLQFLFEYFSETQRNKGNFPGRFSGRQFSNSRSEMNVSTLELGDSALYLCASSWTSGDSYEQYFGPGTRLTVT.

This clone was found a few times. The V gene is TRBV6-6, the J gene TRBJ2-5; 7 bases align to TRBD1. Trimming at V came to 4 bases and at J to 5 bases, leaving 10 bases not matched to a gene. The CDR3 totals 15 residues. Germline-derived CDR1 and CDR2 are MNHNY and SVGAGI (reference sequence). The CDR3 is CASSFRRDRGETQYF. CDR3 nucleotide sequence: TGTGCCAGCAGTTTCCGAAGGGACAGAGGGGAGACCCAGTACTTC.

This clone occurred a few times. The chain's CDR3 is CASSSTWGLGGGNQPQHF. CDR3 nucleotide sequence: TGTGCCAGCAGCTCCACATGGGGGTTGGGAGGGGGCAATCAGCCCCAGCATTTT. The chain couples TRBV7-9 to TRBJ1-5, with D possibly being TRBD1 (5 bases). The V and J ends lost 4 bases and 2 bases respectively, with 21 bases between them. The CDR3 contains 18 residues. Germline V gene lookup returns CDR1 SEHNR and CDR2 FQNEAQ (reference sequence).

DNA for the CDR3: TGCGCCAGCAGTGAGTCGGGAGGCGGGGTTAGCAATCAGCCCCAGCATTTT. It is translated as CASSESGGGVSNQPQHF. J is TRBJ1-5 and V is TRBV10-2; D ambiguous. Looked up from germline, CDR1 is WSHSY and CDR2 is SAAADI. This CDR3 is 17 amino acids long. V lost 0 bases and J 0 bases, leaving 12 bases between the germline ends.

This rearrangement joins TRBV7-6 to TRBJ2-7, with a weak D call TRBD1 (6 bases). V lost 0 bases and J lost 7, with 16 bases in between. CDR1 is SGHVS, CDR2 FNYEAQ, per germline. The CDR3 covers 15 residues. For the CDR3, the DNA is TGTGCCAGCAGCTTAGCTCGGGACAAAACTGGGGAGCAGTACTTC. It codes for CASSLARDKTGEQYF.

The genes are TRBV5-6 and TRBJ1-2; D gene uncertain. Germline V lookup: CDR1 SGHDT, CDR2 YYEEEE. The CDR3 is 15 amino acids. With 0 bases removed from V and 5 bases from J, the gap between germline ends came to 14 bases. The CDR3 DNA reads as TGTGCCAGCAGCTTGGCGAGGGAGGCCTTATATGGCTACACCTTC. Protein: CASSLAREALYGYTF.